These 22 T cell receptor beta chains came from one sample sequenced in a study of regulatory T cells in long-lasting Graves disease. The time point denotes: newly diagnosed GD, antithyroid drugs for less than 3 months. Researchers made the TCR library from RNA that was extracted from PBMCs. iRepertoire HTBI primers and Arm-PCR of CDR3 regions built TCR beta libraries. TCRdb called the multiplex PCR reads again in MiXCR, with one record for every CDR3 protein. Of about 440,000 distinct CDR3 sequences listed, about 15% were seen once; the top ten hold under 30%. This same sample was also part of a study on T cells in Graves' hyperthyroidism and ophthalmopathy.

Sequencing was performed on peripheral blood mononuclear cells (PBMCs), taken at new diagnosis, from a patient treated with antithyroid drugs. The receptors here all came from a woman aged 18-29 years with Graves disease.

This clonotype was detected only once. A much more abundant neighbour one base away suggests this may be a read error. The chain combines TRBV20-1 with TRBJ2-1; 9 nucleotides agree with TRBD2. The CDR3 has 15 amino acids. Per the germline V gene, CDR1 is DFQATT and CDR2 is SNEGSKA (reference sequence). The CDR3 sequence is CSARVSGGTYNERFF. Here the CDR3 DNA reads TGCAGTGCTAGAGTTAGCGGGGGCACCTACAATGAGCGGTTCTTC.

This clonotype was observed at least ten times. J is TRBJ2-1 and V is TRBV7-2; 14 bases are shared with TRBD2. Germline V CDR1 and CDR2: SGHTA, FQGNSA. The V gene end was trimmed by 2 bases and the J gene end by 5 bases; junction bases not matched to a gene: 8. This CDR3 comprises 18 residues. This chain's CDR3 is CASSLKGGLAGGNNEQFF. DNA of the CDR3: TGTGCCAGCAGCTTAAAGGGTGGACTAGCGGGAGGAAACAATGAGCAGTTCTTC.

This clonotype was detected a few times. A read error may account for a junction end that differs from germline. The chain couples TRBV9 to TRBJ2-7; 7 nucleotides line up with TRBD2. The CDR3 runs to 13 residues. Germline V lookup: CDR1 SGDLS, CDR2 YYNGEE. The DNA of the CDR3 is TGCACCAGCAATCTTAGCGGGCCCTACGAGCAGTACTTC. This codes for CTSNLSGPYEQYF.

The gene calls are TRBV6-5 and TRBJ2-1; 11 bases are a match to TRBD2. Trimming removed 1 base from V and 10 bases from J; junction bases left unmatched: 6. Germline V gene lookup returns CDR1 MNHEY and CDR2 SVGAGI. CDR3 length equals 15 residues. Written as DNA, the CDR3 is TGTGCCAGCAGTTACTTCCCTCTAGCGGGAGGCGAGCAGTTCTTC. Translated, it gives CASSYFPLAGGEQFF.

The rearrangement joins TRBV7-2 to TRBJ2-7; maybe TRBD1 (7 bases). The CDR3 covers 11 residues. Germline V gene sequence: CDR1 SGHTA, CDR2 FQGNSA. Trimming cost V 3 bases and J 9 bases, with 9 bases left between them. Written as DNA, the CDR3 is TGTGCCAGCAGCTTCCAGGGGGGGCAGTACTTC. Translating it yields CASSFQGGQYF.

The genes are TRBV12-3 or TRBV12-4 and TRBJ1-5; no reliable D call. The CDR3 is 15 amino acids. The V end was cut by 1 base, the J end by 1 base, with 8 bases between. The CDR3 loop is CASSLDGESNQPQHF. The DNA for the CDR3 is TGTGCCAGCAGTTTAGACGGGGAGAGCAATCAGCCCCAGCATTTT.

V is TRBV24-1 and J is TRBJ2-1; D not resolved. The ends were cut back, 1 base at V and 10 bases at J, with 7 bases in the middle. This CDR3 is built from 12 residues. Germline CDR1 reads KGHDR; CDR2 reads SFDVKD. The DNA for the CDR3 is TGTGCCACCAGTGATTTTAGAGCGGAGCAGTTCTTC. This codes for CATSDFRAEQFF.

This clonotype showed up many times. The chain joins TRBV20-1 to TRBJ2-7; D is unclear. CDR3 length equals 14 residues. V lost 1 base to trimming and J lost 3 bases, with 13 bases between them. Germline values: CDR1 DFQATT, CDR2 SNEGSKA (reference sequence). The CDR3 here is CSARGSLELYEQYF. CDR3 nucleotide sequence: TGCAGTGCTAGAGGCTCTCTAGAGCTCTACGAGCAGTACTTC.

This clonotype occurred a few times. The rearrangement links TRBV6-1 to TRBJ1-6, with D possibly matching TRBD1 (5 bases). CDR1 is MNHNS, CDR2 SASEGT, per germline. V was cut by 6 bases and J by 6 bases, with 15 bases left in between. The CDR3 sequence is 15 residues long. For the CDR3, the DNA is TGTGCCAGCAGGCCGCGAGGGGTGGGTAATTCACCCCTCCACTTT. Translation gives CASRPRGVGNSPLHF.

This clonotype was observed at least ten times. The chain has TRBV3-1 and TRBJ2-5; 9 positions match TRBD1. This CDR3 is built from 20 residues. Germline lookup yields CDR1 LGHDT and CDR2 YNNKEL (reference sequence). J lost 4 bases, V lost 1 base, and 19 bases had no gene match. In DNA, the CDR3 is TGTGCCAGCAGCCAAGTATCCCGCGACGTTTGGGACAGGGAGGGAGAGACCCAGTACTTC. It codes for CASSQVSRDVWDREGETQYF.

This clonotype has a count of ten or more. The chain has TRBV12-3 or TRBV12-4 and TRBJ2-3; D call uncertain. Trimming took 5 bases from V and 0 from J, leaving 6 bases between them. This CDR3 is 13 amino acids long. CDR3 nucleotide sequence: TGTGCCAGCAGTCCCTCTAGCACAGATACGCAGTATTTT. It yields the protein CASSPSSTDTQYF.

This clonotype was found many times. The J gene is TRBJ2-5, the V gene TRBV30; D is uncertain. Germline V gives CDR1 GTSNPN, CDR2 SVGIG (reference sequence). The CDR3 covers 13 residues. Deletions cut 4 bases from V and 5 bases from J, with 14 bases between. The CDR3 here is CAWNPTTGETQYF. DNA of the CDR3: TGTGCCTGGAACCCAACCACCGGGGAGACCCAGTACTTC.

The chain is built from TRBV7-3 and TRBJ2-3; 7 bases align to TRBD1. Per germline, CDR1 SGHTA and CDR2 FQGTGA. CDR3 length equals 16 residues. The ends lost 5 bases at V and 3 bases at J; junction bases unmatched: 11. The CDR3 DNA sequence: TGTGCCAGCAGCCATAACGTGCAGGGGGAAACAGATACGCAGTATTTT. This codes for CASSHNVQGETDTQYF. The full variable domain, rest sourced from reference TRBV7-3 and TRBJ2-3, is GAGVSQTPSNKVTEKGKYVELRCDPISGHTALYWYRQSLGQGPEFLIYFQGTGAADDSGLPNDRFFAVRPEGSVSTLKIQRTERGDSAVYLCASSHNVQGETDTQYFGPGTRLTVL.

Only a few counts were recorded for this clonotype. V usage is TRBV20-1 and J usage is TRBJ2-1; D remains unclear. The V gene's germline CDR1 is DFQATT and CDR2 SNEGSKA (reference sequence). V lost 0 bases and J lost 3, with 21 bases in between. This CDR3 contains 18 residues. The CDR3 bases are TGCAGTGCTAGAGACCCTGTCCGAGTCGGTGGGCTCTACAATGAGCAGTTCTTC. Translating gives CSARDPVRVGGLYNEQFF.

This clonotype was observed many times. The CDR3 reads CASSPRLDVPTDTQYF. The CDR3 nucleotides read TGTGCCAGCAGCCCGCGACTGGACGTACCCACAGATACGCAGTATTTT. This chain links TRBV7-9 with TRBJ2-3; D remains unclear. V lost 5 bases to trimming and J lost 2 bases, with 17 bases between them. This CDR3 has 16 amino acids. Germline V gives CDR1 SEHNR, CDR2 FQNEAQ (reference sequence).

This clonotype showed up many times. The chain links TRBV11-2 to TRBJ1-3; D not resolved. Looked up from germline, CDR1 is SGHAT and CDR2 is FQNNGV. The CDR3 is made up of 14 amino acids. V lost 0 bases and J 7 bases, leaving 10 bases between the germline ends. The CDR3 loop is CASSLDLGWNTIYF. The CDR3 DNA reads as TGTGCCAGCAGCTTAGACTTGGGTTGGAACACCATATATTTT.

This clonotype was picked up many times. Written as DNA, the CDR3 is TGCGCCAGCAGGCAAGTCGTCGTATCGAACACCGGGGAGCTGTTTTTT. It encodes CASRQVVVSNTGELFF. This chain joins TRBV5-1 and TRBJ2-2; D gene uncertain. V gave up 5 bases and J gave up 0 bases, with 14 bases separating them. Germline loops: CDR1 SGHRS, CDR2 YFSETQ. This CDR3 spans 16 amino acids.

Regarding this clonotype: A much larger clone lies one base from this, so it may be a read error. The chain employs TRBV5-5 and TRBJ2-5; 7 bases are shared with TRBD1. The CDR3 runs 14 residues. CDR1 and CDR2 (germline): SGHKS, YYEKEE (reference sequence). The CDR3: CASSLETGTETHYF. The CDR3 bases are TGTGCCAGCAGCTTGGAGACAGGGACAGAGACCCACTACTTC.

This clonotype was seen more than once but under ten times. This chain links TRBV10-3 with TRBJ2-5, with 9 bases matching TRBD1. With V trimmed by 3 bases and J by 2 bases, 4 bases remained unmatched. The CDR3 runs 15 residues. From germline, CDR1 is ENHRY and CDR2 SYGVKD. CDR3 sequence: CAISETGGKQETQYF. As DNA, the CDR3 is TGTGCCATCAGTGAAACAGGGGGCAAACAAGAGACCCAGTACTTC.

There are many counts of this clonotype. The V gene is TRBV20-1, the J gene TRBJ2-1; maybe TRBD2 (5 bases). V was trimmed by 8 bases and J by 10 bases, leaving 15 bases between them. This CDR3 comprises 11 residues. CDR1 is DFQATT and CDR2 is SNEGSKA in the germline V gene (reference sequence). The CDR3 loop is CSTEGSGEQFF. The DNA for the CDR3 is TGCAGTACCGAGGGATCAGGAGAGCAGTTCTTC.

CDR3 sequence reads: CASSEGQGAGQPQHF. The CDR3 DNA reads TGCGCCAGCAGCGAGGGACAGGGGGCGGGTCAGCCCCAGCATTTT. This chain connects TRBV5-1 to TRBJ1-5; 12 bases are a match to TRBD1. From germline, CDR1 is SGHRS and CDR2 YFSETQ. The J segment lost 6 bases and the V segment lost 4 bases, leaving 5 bases of the junction unmatched. The CDR3 is 15 amino acids.

V is TRBV5-5 and J is TRBJ2-5; D is undetermined. This CDR3 comprises 14 residues. CDR1 is SGHKS and CDR2 is YYEKEE in the germline V gene (reference sequence). V gave up 0 bases and J gave up 1 base, with 7 bases separating them. CDR3 amino acids: CASSLVASQETQYF. Written as DNA, the CDR3 is TGTGCCAGCAGCTTGGTCGCCAGCCAAGAGACCCAGTACTTC.